This T cell receptor (beta chain) was recorded in a study of radiotherapy plus CTLA-4 blockade in lung cancer. Regarding the study as a whole: Strongest reported response predictors: early blood clone changes and post-radiation interferon-beta.

Method: immunoSEQ multiplex PCR; TCRdb's copy keeps in-frame clones and lacks some. The table lists about 110,000 clones, roughly 86% of them singletons, with 3% to 4% in the top ten. Lung cancer patients with chemo-refractory metastatic non-small-cell disease were given focal radiation plus CTLA-4 blockade with ipilimumab. To note about this clone: Antigen: not known.

The CDR3 is 13 residues long. Germline V gene data show CDR1 as SGDLS and CDR2 as YYNGEE. Between the trimmed V and J ends, which lost 0 bases and 7 bases, there was a span of 10 bases. Sequenced here: peripheral blood, sampled from a patient treated with radiotherapy plus ipilimumab. The chain joins TRBV9 to TRBJ1-1, with D tentatively TRBD1 (5 bases). The receptor was isolated from a human donor with non-small cell lung cancer that progressed on radiotherapy plus ipilimumab. Some clones in this sample may be carry-over from other donors' samples. The CDR3 DNA sequence: TGTGCCAGCAGCGTAGATTTTGGGGGTGAAGCTTTCTTT. Translated, it gives CASSVDFGGEAFF.